This is a list of T cell receptor beta chains from one sample in a study of T cells in localized non-small cell lung cancer. The method was immunoSEQ multiplex PCR; TCRdb's version includes in-frame clones alone and lacks a portion of them. The top ten hold 1.3% of the sample, which has about 70,000 clones, roughly 80% seen once. The sequencing here drew on peripheral blood, taken before any cancer treatment. All receptors come from a female donor aged 60 or older with stage I lung adenocarcinoma. CDR3s include the opening cysteine and the closing phenylalanine or tryptophan. D genes are given only for firm matches. Only part of the rows carry a size: once, few, many, or a class if the clone is expanded.

V	J	D	size	DNA	CDR3
TRBV19	TRBJ1-2	NA	few	TGTGCCAGTAGTATAGGGACAGTGTATGGCTACACCTTC	CASSIGTVYGYTF
TRBV7-7	TRBJ2-3	TRBD2	NA	TGTGCCAGTTCACTAGGGGAGGGGGATACGCAGTATTTT	CASSLGEGDTQYF
TRBV28	TRBJ2-7	NA	NA	TGTGCCAGCAGTTTAGGGGGAACTTCCTACGAGCAGTACTTC	CASSLGGTSYEQYF
TRBV7-3	TRBJ1-1	NA	once	TGTGCCAGCAGCTTAGCCTACAGCCCTCAGATACTTATGAACACTGAAGCTTTCTTT	CASSLAYSPQILMNTEAFF
TRBV5-1	TRBJ1-4	NA	NA	TGCGCCAGCAGCTTGGGGCAGTCGAACAATGAAAAACTGTTTTTT	CASSLGQSNNEKLFF
TRBV10-2	TRBJ2-7	NA	NA	TGCGCCAGCAGTGAGTCCCAGGGATCTGGGAATGGCGAGCAGTACTTC	CASSESQGSGNGEQYF
TRBV6-1	TRBJ1-2	NA	NA	TGTGCCAGCAGTGAGGAGTTGTTCTATGGCTACACCTTC	CASSEELFYGYTF
TRBV7-9	TRBJ2-7	TRBD2	NA	TGTGCCAGCAGCTTAGGAGCGGGGGCCTACGAGCAGTACTTC	CASSLGAGAYEQYF
TRBV5-1	TRBJ2-5	TRBD2	NA	TGCGCCAGCAGCACAGGACTAGCGGGAATGGAGACCCAGTACTTC	CASSTGLAGMETQYF
TRBV18	TRBJ2-2	NA	once	TGTGCCAGCTCACCGTTCGAAGGCACCGGGGAGCTGTTTTTT	CASSPFEGTGELFF
TRBV19	TRBJ1-2	TRBD1	NA	TGTGCCAGTACCCTGTGGGGACAGGGGGACTATGGCTACACCTTC	CASTLWGQGDYGYTF